The clone carrying this T cell receptor (beta chain) came up a few times. Its target is unknown. The data are from a study of CD8+CD57+ T cells in acquired aplastic anemia. As for the study in general: The sorted CD4+ and CD8+ cells yielded an average around 3.2 ug of DNA. General study findings and limits: Controls and patients did not differ significantly in CD8+ Simpson's diversity. Patients and controls were found to share about 31 CD8+ CDR3 sequences.

According to the study, genomic DNA was the template for TCR beta VDJ and CDR3 profiling. From the reads, TCRdb called clonotypes with MiXCR, one entry per CDR3 protein. The profile covers around 200,000 distinct CDR3 sequences, with roughly 50% appearing a single time and over 10% taken by the ten largest. Patients sequenced had flow cytometry evidence of CD8+CD57+ cell expansion. Every patient had severe acquired aplastic anemia. V gave up 4 bases and J gave up 5 bases, with 9 bases separating them. The CDR3 length is 12 residues. Germline V lookup: CDR1 SGHVS, CDR2 FNYEAQ. Sequenced material: sorted CD4+, CD8+, or CD8+CD57+ T cells (not recorded which) from PBMCs. This receptor was obtained from a human donor with aplastic anemia. V is TRBV7-6 and J is TRBJ2-7; maybe TRBD1 (6 bases). In DNA, the CDR3 is TGTGCCAGCAGCTACCAGGGGAACGAGCAGTACTTC. Translated: CASSYQGNEQYF.